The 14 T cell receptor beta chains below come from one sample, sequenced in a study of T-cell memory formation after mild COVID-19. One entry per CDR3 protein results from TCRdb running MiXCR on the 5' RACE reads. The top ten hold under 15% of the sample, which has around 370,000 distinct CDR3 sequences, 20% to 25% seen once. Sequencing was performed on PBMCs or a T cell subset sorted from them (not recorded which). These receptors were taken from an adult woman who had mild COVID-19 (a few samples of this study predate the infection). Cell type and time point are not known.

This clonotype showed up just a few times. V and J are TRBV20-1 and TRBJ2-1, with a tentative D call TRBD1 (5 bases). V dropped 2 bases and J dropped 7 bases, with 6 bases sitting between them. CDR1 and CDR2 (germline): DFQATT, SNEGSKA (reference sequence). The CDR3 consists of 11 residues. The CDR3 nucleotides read TGCAGTGCTAGACAGGGTAATGAGCAGTTCTTC. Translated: CSARQGNEQFF.

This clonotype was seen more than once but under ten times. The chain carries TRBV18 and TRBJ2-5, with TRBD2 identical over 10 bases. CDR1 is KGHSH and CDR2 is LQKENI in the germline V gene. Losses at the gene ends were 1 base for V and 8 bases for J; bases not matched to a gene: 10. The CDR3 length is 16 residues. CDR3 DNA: TGTGCCAGCTCACCACTCACTACTAGCGGGGCCGTCACCCAGTACTTC. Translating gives CASSPLTTSGAVTQYF.

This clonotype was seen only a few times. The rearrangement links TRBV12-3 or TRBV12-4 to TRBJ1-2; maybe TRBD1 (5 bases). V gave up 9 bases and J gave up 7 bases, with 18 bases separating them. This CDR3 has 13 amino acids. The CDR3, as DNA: TGTGCCAGTCGTGGGGACGGAGGTACTGGCTACACCTTC. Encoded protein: CASRGDGGTGYTF.

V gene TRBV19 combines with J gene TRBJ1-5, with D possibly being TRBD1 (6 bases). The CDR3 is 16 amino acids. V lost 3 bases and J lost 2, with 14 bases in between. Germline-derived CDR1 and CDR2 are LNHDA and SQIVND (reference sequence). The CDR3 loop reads CASSMRGGGGNQPQHF. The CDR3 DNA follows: TGTGCCAGTAGTATGAGAGGGGGTGGAGGCAATCAGCCCCAGCATTTT.

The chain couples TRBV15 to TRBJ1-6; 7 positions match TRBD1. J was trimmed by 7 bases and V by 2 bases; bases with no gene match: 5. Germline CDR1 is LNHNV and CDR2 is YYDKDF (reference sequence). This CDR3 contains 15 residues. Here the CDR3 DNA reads TGTGCCACCAGCAGAAACCGGGACAGCAATTCACCCCTCCACTTT. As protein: CATSRNRDSNSPLHF. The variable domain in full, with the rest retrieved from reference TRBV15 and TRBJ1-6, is DAMVIQNPRYQVTQFGKPVTLSCSQTLNHNVMYWYQQKSSQAPKLLFHYYDKDFNNEADTPDNFQSRRPNTSFCFLDIRSPGLGDTAMYLCATSRNRDSNSPLHFGNGTRLTVT.

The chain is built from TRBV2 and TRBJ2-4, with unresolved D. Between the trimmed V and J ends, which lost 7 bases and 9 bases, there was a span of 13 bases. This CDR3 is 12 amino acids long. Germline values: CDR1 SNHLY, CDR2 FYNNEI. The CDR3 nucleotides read TGTGCCAGCATTTCTCTGGGCGGCATTCAGTACTTC. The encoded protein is CASISLGGIQYF.

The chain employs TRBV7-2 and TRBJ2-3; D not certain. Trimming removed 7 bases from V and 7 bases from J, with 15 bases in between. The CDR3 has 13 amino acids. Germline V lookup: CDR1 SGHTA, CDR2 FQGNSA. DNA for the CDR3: TGTGCCAGCAACCGCTTTGAGAGACATACGCAGTATTTT. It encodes CASNRFERHTQYF.

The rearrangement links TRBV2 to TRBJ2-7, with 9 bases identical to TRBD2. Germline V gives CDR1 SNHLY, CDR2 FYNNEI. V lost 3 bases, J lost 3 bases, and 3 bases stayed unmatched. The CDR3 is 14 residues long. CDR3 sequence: CASSELAGIYEQYF. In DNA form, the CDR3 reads TGTGCCAGCAGTGAGCTAGCGGGGATCTACGAGCAGTACTTC.

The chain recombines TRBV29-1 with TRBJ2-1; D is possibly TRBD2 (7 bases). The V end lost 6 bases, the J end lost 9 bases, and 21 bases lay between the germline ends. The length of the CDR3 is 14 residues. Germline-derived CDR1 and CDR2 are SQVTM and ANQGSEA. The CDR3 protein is CSVEGGIPDSEQFF. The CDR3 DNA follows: TGCAGCGTAGAGGGGGGGATACCGGATAGTGAGCAGTTCTTC.

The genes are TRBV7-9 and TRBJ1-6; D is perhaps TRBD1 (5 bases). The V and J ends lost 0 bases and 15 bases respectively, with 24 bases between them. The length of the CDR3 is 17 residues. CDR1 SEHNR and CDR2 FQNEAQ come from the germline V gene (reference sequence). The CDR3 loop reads CASSLAQGALAILDLHF. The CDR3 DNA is TGTGCCAGCAGCTTAGCCCAGGGTGCCCTCGCAATTCTTGACCTCCACTTT.

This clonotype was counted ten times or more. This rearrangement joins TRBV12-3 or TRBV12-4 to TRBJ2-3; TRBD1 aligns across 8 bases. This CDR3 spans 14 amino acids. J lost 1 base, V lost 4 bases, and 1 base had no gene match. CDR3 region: CASSWGQGTDTQYF. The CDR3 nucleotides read TGTGCCAGCAGTTGGGGACAGGGCACAGATACGCAGTATTTT.

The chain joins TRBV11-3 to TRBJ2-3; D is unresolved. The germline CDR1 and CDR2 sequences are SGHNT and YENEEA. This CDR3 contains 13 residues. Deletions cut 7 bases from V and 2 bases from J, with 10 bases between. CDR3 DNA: TGTGCCAGCAAGGCAGAGACCACAGATACGCAGTATTTT. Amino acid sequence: CASKAETTDTQYF.

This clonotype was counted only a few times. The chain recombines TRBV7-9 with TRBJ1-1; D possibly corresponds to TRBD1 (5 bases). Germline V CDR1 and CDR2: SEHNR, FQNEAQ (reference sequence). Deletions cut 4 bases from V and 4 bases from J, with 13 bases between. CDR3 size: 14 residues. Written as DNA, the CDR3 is TGTGCCAGCAGCTCATATGGGGGGGTCACTGAAGCTTTCTTT. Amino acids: CASSSYGGVTEAFF.

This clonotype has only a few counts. The CDR3 spells CASSAGTSLYEQYF. The CDR3 DNA sequence: TGTGCCAGCAGCGCCGGGACTAGTCTTTACGAGCAGTACTTC. The chain carries TRBV9 and TRBJ2-7, with 8 positions matching TRBD2. This CDR3 is 14 amino acids long. Losses at the gene ends were 3 bases for V and 4 bases for J; bases not matched to a gene: 6. CDR1 SGDLS and CDR2 YYNGEE come from the germline V gene.